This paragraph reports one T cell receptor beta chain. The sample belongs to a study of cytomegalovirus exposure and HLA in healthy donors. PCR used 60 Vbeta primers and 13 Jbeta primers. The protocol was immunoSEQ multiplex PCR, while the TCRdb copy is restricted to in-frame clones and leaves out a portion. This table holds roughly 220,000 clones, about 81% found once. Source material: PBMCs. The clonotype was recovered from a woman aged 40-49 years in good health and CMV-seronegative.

The CDR3 loop reads CASSMASGTYEQYF. Written as DNA, the CDR3 is TGTGCCAGTAGTATGGCTAGCGGTACCTACGAGCAGTACTTC. This sequence joins TRBV19 and TRBJ2-7; TRBD2 matches 7 bases. The CDR3 loop spans 14 amino acids. J lost 2 bases, V lost 3 bases, and 4 bases had no gene match. Germline V gene lookup returns CDR1 LNHDA and CDR2 SQIVND (reference sequence).